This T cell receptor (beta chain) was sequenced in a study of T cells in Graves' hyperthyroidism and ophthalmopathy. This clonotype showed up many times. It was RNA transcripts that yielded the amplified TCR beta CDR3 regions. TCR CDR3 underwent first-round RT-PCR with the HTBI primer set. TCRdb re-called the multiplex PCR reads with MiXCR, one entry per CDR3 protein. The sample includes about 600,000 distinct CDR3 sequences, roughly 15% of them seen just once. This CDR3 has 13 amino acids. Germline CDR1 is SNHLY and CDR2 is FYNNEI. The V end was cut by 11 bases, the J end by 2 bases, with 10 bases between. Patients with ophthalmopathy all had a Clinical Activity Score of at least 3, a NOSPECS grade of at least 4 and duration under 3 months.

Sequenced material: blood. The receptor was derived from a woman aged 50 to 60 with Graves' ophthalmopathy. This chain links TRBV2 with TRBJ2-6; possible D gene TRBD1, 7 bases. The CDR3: CAGGTAGANVLTF. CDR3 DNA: TGTGCCGGCGGGACAGCTGGGGCCAACGTCCTGACTTTC.